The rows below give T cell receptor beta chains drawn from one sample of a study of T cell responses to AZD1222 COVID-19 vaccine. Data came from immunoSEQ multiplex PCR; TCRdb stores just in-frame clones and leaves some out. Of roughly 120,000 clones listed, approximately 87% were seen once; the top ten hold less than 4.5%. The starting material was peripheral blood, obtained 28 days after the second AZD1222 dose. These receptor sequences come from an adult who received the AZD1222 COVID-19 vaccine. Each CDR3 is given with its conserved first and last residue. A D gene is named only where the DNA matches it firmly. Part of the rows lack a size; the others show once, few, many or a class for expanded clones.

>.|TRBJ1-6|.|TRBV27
TGTGCCAGCAGTTTAGGTTCACCCCTCCACTTT
CASSLGSPLHF
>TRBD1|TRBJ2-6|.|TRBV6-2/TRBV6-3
TGTGCCAGCAGTGGCGACAGGGCTGGGGCCAACGTCCTGACTTTC
CASSGDRAGANVLTF
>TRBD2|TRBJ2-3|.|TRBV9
TGTGCCAGCAGCATCCTAGCGGCTAGCACAGATACGCAGTATTTT
CASSILAASTDTQYF
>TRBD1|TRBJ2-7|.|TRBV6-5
TGTGCCAGCGGATCCGGGACAGGGTGGAACGAGCAGTACTTC
CASGSGTGWNEQYF
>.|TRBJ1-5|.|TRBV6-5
TGTGCCAGCAGTCCACAGGGTTGGCAGCCCCAGCATTTT
CASSPQGWQPQHF
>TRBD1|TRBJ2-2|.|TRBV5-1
TGCGCCAGCAGTCGTGGGGACAGGGGTAACACCGGGGAGCTGTTTTTT
CASSRGDRGNTGELFF
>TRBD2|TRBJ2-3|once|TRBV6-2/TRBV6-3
TGTGCCAGCAGTTACTCGGCTAGCGGGGCCCAGTATTTT
CASSYSASGAQYF
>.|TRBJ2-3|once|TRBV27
TGTGCCAGCAGTTTATTGTCGCGGCTAGCCACAGATACGCAGTATTTT
CASSLLSRLATDTQYF
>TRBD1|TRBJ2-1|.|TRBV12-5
TGTGCTAGTGGTTTGGTACCGACAGGGGCCGGTGAGCAGTTCTTC
CASGLVPTGAGEQFF
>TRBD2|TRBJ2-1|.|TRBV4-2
TGTGCCAGCAGCCAAGCTAGCGGTCGGAATGAGCAGTTCTTC
CASSQASGRNEQFF
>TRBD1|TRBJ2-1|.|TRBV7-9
TGTGCCAGCAGCTTCAAGACAGGGTCCTACAATGAGCAGTTCTTC
CASSFKTGSYNEQFF
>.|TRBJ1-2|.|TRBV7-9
TGTGCCAGCAGAATCGACAGGAGGGGTCTTGGCTACACCTTC
CASRIDRRGLGYTF
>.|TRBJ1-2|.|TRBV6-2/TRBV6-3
TGTGCCAGCAGTACCCCCGCGACAGGCGACTATGGCTACACCTTC
CASSTPATGDYGYTF
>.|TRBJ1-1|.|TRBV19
TGTGCCAGTATTACGGGCGGAGCAGTGAACACTGAAGCTTTCTTT
CASITGGAVNTEAFF
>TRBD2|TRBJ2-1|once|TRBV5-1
TGCGCCAGCAGCGGGGGACTAGCCCTTTACAATGAGCAGTTCTTC
CASSGGLALYNEQFF
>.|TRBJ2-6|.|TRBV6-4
TGTGCCAGCACCGAAGGGGGGTCTGGGGCCAACGTCCTGACTTTC
CASTEGGSGANVLTF
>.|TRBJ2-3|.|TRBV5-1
TGCGCCAGCCATCAAGGGGGGCTGGACACAGATACGCAGTATTTT
CASHQGGLDTDTQYF
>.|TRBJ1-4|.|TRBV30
TGTGCCTGGAGTGTAAAGGTGGGGGTTTACAATGAAAAACTGTTTTTT
CAWSVKVGVYNEKLFF
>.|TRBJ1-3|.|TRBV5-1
TGCGCCAGCAGCATCGGGCTGGGAAACACCATATATTTT
CASSIGLGNTIYF
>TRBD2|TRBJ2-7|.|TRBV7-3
TGTGCCAGCAGCCTGTCGGGGGGGCTTATTCCCGGCGAGCAGTACTTC
CASSLSGGLIPGEQYF
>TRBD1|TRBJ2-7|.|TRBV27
TGTGCCAGCAGTTACAGGGGACACTTTAAAACCTCCTACGAGCAGTACTTC
CASSYRGHFKTSYEQYF
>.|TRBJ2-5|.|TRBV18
TGTGCCAGCTCACCGCTCGAAGAAGAGACCCAGTACTTC
CASSPLEEETQYF
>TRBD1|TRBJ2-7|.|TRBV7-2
TGTGCCAGCAGCGCCCGGGACAGCTTCCCCCCAGGGCACGAGCAGTACTTC
CASSARDSFPPGHEQYF
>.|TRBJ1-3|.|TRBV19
TGTGCCAGTAGTAATTCTGGGGCGAGCTCTGGAAACACCATATATTTT
CASSNSGASSGNTIYF
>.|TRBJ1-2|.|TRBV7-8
TGTGCCAGCAGCTTAAGGGGGGACTATGGCTACACCTTC
CASSLRGDYGYTF
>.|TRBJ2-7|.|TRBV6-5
TGTGCCAGCAGGCCACAGGGCTTATCCTACGAGCAGTACTTC
CASRPQGLSYEQYF
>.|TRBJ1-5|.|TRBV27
TGTGCCAGCAGTCAGGGACCGGGACTCAATCAGCCCCAGCATTTT
CASSQGPGLNQPQHF
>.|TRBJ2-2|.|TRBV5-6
TGTGCCAGCAGCTTGTATGGAGGGACCGGGGAGCTGTTTTTT
CASSLYGGTGELFF
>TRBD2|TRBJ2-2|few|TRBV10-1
TGCGCCAGCAGTGAGTCGGTGTATAGCGGGAGGGCCGGGGACACCGGGGAGCTGTTTTTT
CASSESVYSGRAGDTGELFF
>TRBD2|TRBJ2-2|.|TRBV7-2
TGTGCCAGCAGCTTAGTCCGGGGGGCGAACACCGGGGAGCTGTTTTTT
CASSLVRGANTGELFF
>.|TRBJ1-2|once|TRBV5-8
TGTGCCAGCAGTCTGGACGGGTACTATGGCTACACCTTC
CASSLDGYYGYTF
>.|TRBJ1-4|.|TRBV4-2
TGTGCCAGCAGCCAATTAACCCTATTATCTTCGGATGAAAAACTGTTTTTT
CASSQLTLLSSDEKLFF
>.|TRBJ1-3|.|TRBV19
TGTGCCAGCAGACTCTGGTTTGGTGGAAACACCATATATTTT
CASRLWFGGNTIYF
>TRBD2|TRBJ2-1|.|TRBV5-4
TGTGCCAGCAGCTTGGGTGCGGGACTAGCGGGAGGAAACAATGAGCAGTTCTTC
CASSLGAGLAGGNNEQFF
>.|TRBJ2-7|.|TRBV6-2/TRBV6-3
TGTGCCAGCAGTCTGACGGGACTCTACTGCGAGCAGTACTTC
CASSLTGLYCEQYF
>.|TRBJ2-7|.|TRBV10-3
TGTGCCATCAGGAGAGCTAGCGAAGACTACGAGCAGTACTTC
CAIRRASEDYEQYF
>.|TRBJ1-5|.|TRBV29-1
TGCAGCGTCGTCGACGGATATCAGCCCCAGCATTTT
CSVVDGYQPQHF
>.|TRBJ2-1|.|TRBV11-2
TGTGCCAGCAGCTTTATCTTGGGAGATGAGCAGTTCTTC
CASSFILGDEQFF
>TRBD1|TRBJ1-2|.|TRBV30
TGTGCCTGGAGCCAGGGGGGAGACTATGGCTACACCTTC
CAWSQGGDYGYTF
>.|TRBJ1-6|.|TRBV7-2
TGTGCCAGCAGTTCTGGGGCAGGTTATAATTCACCCCTCCACTTT
CASSSGAGYNSPLHF
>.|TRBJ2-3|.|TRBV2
TGTGCCAGCAGTGAATCCGGCGACTCGCAGTATTTT
CASSESGDSQYF
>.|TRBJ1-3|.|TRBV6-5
TGTGCCAGCAGTTACTCAACAGGGAGCTCTGGAAACACCATATATTTT
CASSYSTGSSGNTIYF
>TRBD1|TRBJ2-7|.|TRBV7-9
TGTGCCAGCAGCTCACCACGGGACAGGGTCTCCTACGAGCAGTACTTC
CASSSPRDRVSYEQYF
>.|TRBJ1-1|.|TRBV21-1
TGTGCCAGCAGCAAAGAGGTGGAGAAGGGGGCGCACGGGGAGAACACTGAAGCTTTCTTT
CASSKEVEKGAHGENTEAFF
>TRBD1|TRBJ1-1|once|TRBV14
TGTGCCAGCAGCCAAGTAAACAGGGGGGGAACTGAAGCTTTCTTT
CASSQVNRGGTEAFF
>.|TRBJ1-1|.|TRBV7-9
TGTGCCAGCAGCCAACCGCAGGGTACTGAAGCTTTCTTT
CASSQPQGTEAFF
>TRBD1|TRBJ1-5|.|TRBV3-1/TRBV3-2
TGTGCCAGCAGCCAAGGCGACAGGGGATACAATCAGCCCCAGCATTTT
CASSQGDRGYNQPQHF
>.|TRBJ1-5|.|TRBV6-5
TGTGCCAGCAGTTACTACCCACTTCGGGGATATCAGCCCCAGCATTTT
CASSYYPLRGYQPQHF